The clone carrying this TCR beta chain has a handful of counts. Its specificity is unknown. Each CDR3 protein is one row after TCRdb ran MiXCR on the reads. The sample includes more than 150,000 distinct CDR3 sequences, 28% of them seen just once. These data originate in a study of T cell repertoires in cytomegalovirus infection. Study summary: Carrying CMV and the relevant HLA type showed in public TCR beta signatures. Study results and caveats: Summed frequency of shared TCR beta families picked out CMV carriers who also had the relevant HLA. What dominated the ex vivo response were HLA-C-restricted CMV-specific TCR beta clonotypes.

The sequence was obtained from a human donor in good health (CMV status not recorded). Some clones in this sample may be carry-over from other donors' samples. Sequenced sample: PBMCs.

The chain's CDR3 is CASSYLGRLGETQYF. CDR3 DNA: TGTGCCAGCAGTTACCTGGGACGACTCGGAGAGACCCAGTACTTC. The chain combines TRBV6-2 or TRBV6-3 with TRBJ2-5; the D gene could be TRBD1 or TRBD2 (5 bases each). V was trimmed by 2 bases and J by 4 bases, leaving 14 bases between them. This CDR3 has 15 amino acids. The germline V gene encodes CDR1 MNHEY and CDR2 SVGEGT.